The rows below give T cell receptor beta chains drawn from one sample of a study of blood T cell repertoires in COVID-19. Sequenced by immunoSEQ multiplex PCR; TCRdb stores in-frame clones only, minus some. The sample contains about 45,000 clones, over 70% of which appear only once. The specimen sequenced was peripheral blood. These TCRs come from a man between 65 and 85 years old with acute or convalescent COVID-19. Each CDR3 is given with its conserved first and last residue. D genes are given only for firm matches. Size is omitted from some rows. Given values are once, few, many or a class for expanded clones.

CDR3: CASSLRQLNTEAFF; DNA: TGTGCCAGCAGTCTCAGACAGTTGAACACTGAAGCTTTCTTT; J: TRBJ1-1; size: NA; D: NA; V: TRBV2; length: 14
CDR3: CASSDFEESRGYTF; DNA: TGTGCCAGCAGTGATTTTGAGGAGAGCAGAGGCTACACCTTC; J: TRBJ1-2; size: NA; D: NA; V: TRBV2; length: 14
CDR3: CASSWRTGPRDEQFF; DNA: TGTGCCAGCAGTTGGAGGACAGGGCCGCGGGATGAGCAGTTCTTC; J: TRBJ2-1; size: NA; D: TRBD1; V: TRBV11-2; length: 15
CDR3: CASSYLGGNGYTF; DNA: TGTGCCAGCAGTTACCTCGGAGGAAATGGCTACACCTTC; J: TRBJ1-2; size: NA; D: NA; V: TRBV6-5; length: 13
CDR3: CASRLGRGSNQPQHF; DNA: TGTGCCAGCAGGCTGGGCAGGGGTAGCAATCAGCCCCAGCATTTT; J: TRBJ1-5; size: NA; D: NA; V: TRBV2; length: 15
CDR3: CASSLGLLNTEAFF; DNA: TGTGCCAGCAGCTTAGGTCTGTTGAACACTGAAGCTTTCTTT; J: TRBJ1-1; size: NA; D: NA; V: TRBV7-9; length: 14
CDR3: CASGQGFGYTF; DNA: TGTGCCTCGGGCCAGGGGTTCGGCTACACCTTC; J: TRBJ1-2; size: NA; D: NA; V: TRBV27; length: 11
CDR3: CASNPTGTANEKLFF; DNA: TGTGCCAGCAACCCAACCGGGACAGCTAATGAAAAACTGTTTTTT; J: TRBJ1-4; size: NA; D: TRBD1; V: TRBV28; length: 15
CDR3: CASSFSRYGEAFF; DNA: TGTGCCAGCAGCTTTTCGAGGTACGGAGAAGCTTTCTTT; J: TRBJ1-1; size: NA; D: NA; V: TRBV12-1; length: 13
CDR3: CASSLYRQSSYEQYF; DNA: TGCGCCAGCAGCCTCTACAGACAGAGCTCCTACGAGCAGTACTTC; J: TRBJ2-7; size: NA; D: NA; V: TRBV4-3; length: 15
CDR3: CASSPSVGEGWGNQPQHF; DNA: TGTGCCAGCAGCCCAAGTGTAGGGGAGGGGTGGGGCAATCAGCCCCAGCATTTT; J: TRBJ1-5; size: NA; D: NA; V: TRBV14; length: 18
CDR3: CASSLGAREKLFF; DNA: TGTGCCAGCAGCTTAGGGGCCCGTGAAAAACTGTTTTTT; J: TRBJ1-4; size: NA; D: NA; V: TRBV7-8; length: 13
CDR3: CASSQEYQLAGEHTQYF; DNA: TGCGCCAGCAGCCAAGAGTACCAACTAGCGGGGGAACATACGCAGTATTTT; J: TRBJ2-3; size: NA; D: TRBD2; V: TRBV4-1; length: 17
CDR3: CASSSKEDQPQHF; DNA: TGTGCCAGCAGTTCAAAAGAGGATCAGCCCCAGCATTTT; J: TRBJ1-5; size: once; D: NA; V: TRBV6-2/TRBV6-3; length: 13
CDR3: CASSAGRNDGYTF; DNA: TGTGCCAGCAGCGCGGGACGGAATGATGGCTACACCTTC; J: TRBJ1-2; size: NA; D: NA; V: TRBV7-9; length: 13
CDR3: CAITGSQYEQYF; DNA: TGTGCCATCACGGGTTCTCAGTACGAGCAGTACTTC; J: TRBJ2-7; size: NA; D: NA; V: TRBV10-3; length: 12
CDR3: CASSRLGPQGNQPQHF; DNA: TGTGCCAGCAGCAGGCTGGGGCCTCAGGGCAATCAGCCCCAGCATTTT; J: TRBJ1-5; size: once; D: NA; V: TRBV7-9; length: 16
CDR3: CASSLDRGPTQYF; DNA: TGTGCCAGCAGCTTGGACAGGGGGCCGACCCAGTACTTC; J: TRBJ2-5; size: NA; D: TRBD1; V: TRBV7-2; length: 13
CDR3: CASSYGSRFTEAFF; DNA: TGTGCCAGCAGTTACGGGAGCCGTTTCACTGAAGCTTTCTTT; J: TRBJ1-1; size: NA; D: NA; V: TRBV6-5; length: 14
CDR3: CASSLTRGLEAFF; DNA: TGTGCCAGCAGCTTAACCCGGGGACTTGAAGCTTTCTTT; J: TRBJ1-1; size: NA; D: NA; V: TRBV11-3; length: 13
CDR3: CASSSRTVEGTEAFF; DNA: TGTGCCAGCAGCTCCCGGACTGTGGAGGGCACTGAAGCTTTCTTT; J: TRBJ1-1; size: NA; D: NA; V: TRBV7-9; length: 15
CDR3: CSVTGTEYNEKLFF; DNA: TGCAGCGTGACCGGAACAGAGTATAATGAAAAACTGTTTTTT; J: TRBJ1-4; size: NA; D: NA; V: TRBV29-1; length: 14
CDR3: CAISDVAGGQETQYF; DNA: TGTGCCATCAGTGATGTAGCGGGGGGGCAAGAGACCCAGTACTTC; J: TRBJ2-5; size: NA; D: TRBD2; V: TRBV10-3; length: 15
CDR3: CASRSGGAGEQYF; DNA: TGTGCCAGCAGGAGTGGTGGGGCAGGAGAGCAGTACTTC; J: TRBJ2-7; size: NA; D: NA; V: TRBV6-5; length: 13
CDR3: CASSLGYSGAPNTGELFF; DNA: TGTGCCAGCAGCTTAGGATACAGCGGGGCCCCGAACACCGGGGAGCTGTTTTTT; J: TRBJ2-2; size: NA; D: TRBD2; V: TRBV7-9; length: 18
CDR3: CASSGEGAKNIQYF; DNA: TGTGCCAGCAGTGGGGAGGGAGCCAAAAACATTCAGTACTTC; J: TRBJ2-4; size: NA; D: TRBD2; V: TRBV7-9; length: 14
CDR3: CASSVTGGFGELFF; DNA: TGTGCCAGCAGTGTCACAGGGGGCTTCGGGGAGCTGTTTTTT; J: TRBJ2-2; size: NA; D: TRBD1; V: TRBV28; length: 14
CDR3: CASSLEGVYGYTF; DNA: TGTGCCAGCAGCTTAGAGGGGGTATATGGCTACACCTTC; J: TRBJ1-2; size: NA; D: NA; V: TRBV7-2; length: 13
CDR3: CASSPRVTAGGETQYF; DNA: TGTGCCAGCTCACCAAGGGTAACGGCGGGGGGCGAGACCCAGTACTTC; J: TRBJ2-5; size: NA; D: TRBD2; V: TRBV18; length: 16
CDR3: CASSPMTGPGELFF; DNA: TGCGCCAGCAGCCCGATGACAGGGCCCGGGGAGCTGTTTTTT; J: TRBJ2-2; size: NA; D: TRBD1; V: TRBV4-3; length: 14
CDR3: CATGQGDGYTF; DNA: TGTGCCACCGGACAGGGCGATGGCTACACCTTC; J: TRBJ1-2; size: few; D: TRBD1; V: TRBV10-3; length: 11